What follows are 20 T cell receptor beta chains derived from one specimen sequenced in a study of cytomegalovirus exposure and HLA in healthy donors. The study ran its PCR with 60 Vbeta and 13 Jbeta primers. Here immunoSEQ multiplex PCR was the method, and the copy in TCRdb shows in-frame clones only, minus some. The sample yields approximately 110,000 clones, about 70% seen once. The sequenced sample consisted of PBMCs. The receptors were gathered from a woman in her thirties in good health and CMV-seronegative.

The gene calls are TRBV11-2 and TRBJ1-1; weak D call: TRBD1 (5 bases). This CDR3 is 15 amino acids long. Per the germline V gene, CDR1 is SGHAT and CDR2 is FQNNGV. V lost 5 bases to trimming and J lost 3 bases, with 16 bases between them. CDR3 loop: CASSPSRGPDTEAFF. CDR3 sequence (DNA): TGTGCCAGCAGCCCCTCGCGGGGACCCGACACTGAAGCTTTCTTT.

The chain carries TRBV5-4 and TRBJ1-1, with 7 bases aligning to TRBD1. V lost 4 bases, J lost 1 base, and 10 bases stayed unmatched. The CDR3 length is 16 residues. The V gene's germline CDR1 is SGHNT and CDR2 YYREEE (reference sequence). The CDR3 sequence: CASSTDRPLGNTEAFF. CDR3 coding DNA: TGTGCCAGCAGCACGGACAGGCCCCTCGGGAACACTGAAGCTTTCTTT. Based on the CDR3 plus reference TRBV5-4 and TRBJ1-1, the full variable domain is ETGVTQSPTHLIKTRGQQVTLRCSSQSGHNTVSWYQQALGQGPQFIFQYYREEENGRGNFPPRFSGLQFPNYSSELNVNALELDDSALYLCASSTDRPLGNTEAFFGQGTRLTVV.

The chain joins TRBV30 to TRBJ2-1; tentative D call: TRBD2 (6 bases). V shed 4 bases and J shed 6 bases, with 13 bases lying between them. The germline gives CDR1 GTSNPN, CDR2 SVGIG (reference sequence). The CDR3 runs to 13 residues. In DNA, the CDR3 is TGTGCCTGGACCCCCGGGGGTGGCAATGAGCAGTTCTTC. Amino acid sequence: CAWTPGGGNEQFF.

In regard to this clone: The junction does not match germline at one end; this may be a read error. The chain uses TRBV15 and TRBJ1-2; a weak D match, TRBD1 (5 bases). This CDR3 contains 11 residues. The germline V gene has CDR1 LNHNV and CDR2 YYDKDF (reference sequence). The CDR3 coding sequence is TGCCTTATTGGGGACTTGCGCGGCTACACCTTC. This encodes CLIGDLRGYTF.

The rearrangement uses TRBV11-2 and TRBJ2-7, with 7 nucleotides matching TRBD2. The germline gives CDR1 SGHAT, CDR2 FQNNGV. The CDR3 is 15 amino acids. After removal of 7 bases from V and 7 bases from J, the junction contained 16 bases not matched to a gene. Here the CDR3 reads CASTLGGLARGEQYF. The CDR3 nucleotides read TGTGCCAGCACCCTCGGGGGGTTAGCGAGGGGAGAGCAGTACTTC. Full variable domain (rest looked up from reference TRBV11-2 and TRBJ2-7): EAGVAQSPRYKIIEKRQSVAFWCNPISGHATLYWYQQILGQGPKLLIQFQNNGVVDDSQLPKDRFSAERLKGVDSTLKIQPAKLEDSAVYLCASTLGGLARGEQYFGPGTRLTVT.

This clone was detected only a few times. This sequence joins TRBV4-2 and TRBJ2-1, with TRBD1 matching over 11 bases. Losses at the gene ends were 0 bases for V and 7 bases for J; bases not matched to a gene: 5. This CDR3 has 16 residues. Germline loops: CDR1 LGHNA, CDR2 YNFKEQ. CDR3 nucleotide sequence: TGTGCCAGCAGCCAAGATACGGGACAGGGGGGTAATGAGCAGTTCTTC. This encodes CASSQDTGQGGNEQFF.

This clone was observed a few times. V gene TRBV25-1 combines with J gene TRBJ1-2, with 7 bases that match TRBD1. Germline V lookup: CDR1 MGHDK, CDR2 SYGVNS. CDR3 length equals 12 residues. The trim removed 10 bases at V and 8 bases at J, leaving 10 bases unmatched. The CDR3 reads CATSKTGAGYTF. DNA of the CDR3: TGTGCCACCTCTAAAACAGGGGCAGGCTACACCTTC.

This rearrangement joins TRBV6-5 to TRBJ1-2; 11 bases match TRBD1. The length of the CDR3 is 14 residues. Per the germline V gene, CDR1 is MNHEY and CDR2 is SVGAGI. The trim removed 7 bases at V and 6 bases at J, leaving 7 bases unmatched. The CDR3 reads CASTRRTGGNGYTF. In DNA, the CDR3 is TGTGCCAGCACACGGAGGACAGGGGGCAATGGCTACACCTTC.

This chain joins TRBV7-6 and TRBJ1-2; a weak D match, TRBD1 (6 bases). This CDR3 is built from 13 residues. Germline V gives CDR1 SGHVS, CDR2 FNYEAQ. The V end lost 1 base, the J end lost 4 bases, and 7 bases lay between the germline ends. The CDR3 sequence: CASSLGTAYGYTF. Written as DNA, the CDR3 is TGTGCCAGCAGCTTAGGGACAGCCTATGGCTACACCTTC.

The V gene is TRBV5-1, the J gene TRBJ1-2; a weak D match, TRBD1 (6 bases). Germline V gene data show CDR1 as SGHRS and CDR2 as YFSETQ. CDR3 length: 17 residues. The V and J ends lost 1 base and 4 bases respectively, with 20 bases between them. The chain's CDR3 is CASSLMQGKTSRYGYTF. The CDR3 DNA is TGCGCCAGCAGCTTGATGCAGGGGAAAACCTCTCGCTATGGCTACACCTTC. The full variable domain, with the rest looked up from reference TRBV5-1 and TRBJ1-2, is KAGVTQTPRYLIKTRGQQVTLSCSPISGHRSVSWYQQTPGQGLQFLFEYFSETQRNKGNFPGRFSGRQFSNSRSEMNVSTLELGDSALYLCASSLMQGKTSRYGYTFGSGTRLTVV.

This chain connects TRBV4-2 to TRBJ1-1; D gene ambiguous. V gave up 4 bases and J gave up 3 bases, with 12 bases separating them. This CDR3 comprises 14 residues. Germline CDR1 LGHNA, CDR2 YNFKEQ. The DNA for the CDR3 is TGTGCCAGCAGCCGCTCGGGTTCGGACACTGAAGCTTTCTTT. This gives the protein CASSRSGSDTEAFF.

The V and J genes are TRBV2 and TRBJ1-6, with 8 bases matching TRBD1. The trim removed 10 bases at V and 0 bases at J, leaving 8 bases unmatched. The CDR3 extends over 16 amino acids. From germline, CDR1 is SNHLY and CDR2 FYNNEI. CDR3 coding DNA: TGTGCCACCGCCGGGACAGGAGGCTCCTATAATTCACCCCTCCACTTT. Translated, it gives CATAGTGGSYNSPLHF.

The rearrangement uses TRBV6-1 and TRBJ1-2; TRBD1 might be the D (6 bases). This CDR3 region has 15 residues. V dropped 2 bases and J dropped 4 bases, with 14 bases sitting between them. From germline, CDR1 is MNHNS and CDR2 SASEGT. The chain's CDR3 is CASSEWGQGPYGYTF. For the CDR3, the DNA is TGTGCCAGCAGTGAATGGGGGCAGGGACCCTATGGCTACACCTTC.

Concerning this clone: Germline and junction disagree at one end, which may indicate a read error. The chain links TRBV7-7 to TRBJ2-2; 8 bases are shared with TRBD2. CDR3 length equals 15 residues. CDR1 SSHAT and CDR2 FNYEAQ come from the germline V gene (reference sequence). The CDR3 region is CASSLNSGGSGELFF. The CDR3 DNA reads as TGTGCTAGCAGCTTAAACAGCGGGGGCTCCGGGGAGCTGTTTTTT. The full variable domain, completed using reference TRBV7-7 and TRBJ2-2, is GAGVSQSPRYKVTKRGQDVTLRCDPISSHATLYWYQQALGQGPEFLTYFNYEAQPDKSGLPSDRFSAERPEGSISTLTIQRTEQRDSAMYRCASSLNSGGSGELFFGEGSRLTVL.

This rearrangement joins TRBV11-2 to TRBJ2-7, with D tentatively TRBD1 (5 bases). This CDR3 comprises 16 residues. Germline assignment: CDR1 SGHAT and CDR2 FQNNGV. The V and J ends lost 1 base and 1 base respectively, with 14 bases between them. The CDR3 protein is CASSLGVRAISYEQYF. The DNA for the CDR3 is TGTGCCAGCAGCTTAGGGGTCAGGGCGATTTCCTACGAGCAGTACTTC.

This sequence joins TRBV6-1 and TRBJ2-7; 12 bases are a match to TRBD1. This CDR3 is built from 15 residues. J was trimmed by 4 bases and V by 4 bases; bases with no gene match: 5. Looked up from germline, CDR1 is MNHNS and CDR2 is SASEGT. CDR3 loop: CASSAPGQGAYEQYF. The CDR3 DNA reads TGTGCCAGCAGTGCGCCGGGACAGGGGGCTTACGAGCAGTACTTC.

The chain carries TRBV7-2 and TRBJ1-1, with 7 bases lining up with TRBD1. Germline V lookup: CDR1 SGHTA, CDR2 FQGNSA. This CDR3 is built from 14 residues. V dropped 4 bases and J dropped 3; count of bases not matched to a gene: 5. The CDR3 here is CASSYRGRDTEAFF. In DNA form, the CDR3 reads TGTGCCAGCAGCTACAGGGGACGTGACACTGAAGCTTTCTTT.

J is TRBJ2-1 and V is TRBV30; TRBD2 matches at 8 bases. This CDR3 contains 13 residues. With 1 base clipped from V and 10 bases from J, the junction kept 6 bases outside the gene matches. From germline, CDR1 is GTSNPN and CDR2 SVGIG (reference sequence). The CDR3, as DNA: TGTGCCTGGAGTGGGGGACTAGTCGTGGAGCAGTTCTTC. Residues: CAWSGGLVVEQFF.

The genes are TRBV27 and TRBJ2-7; TRBD1 is a possible D gene (5 bases). The CDR3 has 13 residues. Between the trimmed V and J ends, which lost 7 bases and 2 bases, there was a span of 12 bases. The germline V gene encodes CDR1 MNHEY and CDR2 SMNVEV (reference sequence). CDR3 sequence: CASTSRGTYEQYF. The CDR3 nucleotides are TGTGCCAGCACCTCAAGGGGAACCTACGAGCAGTACTTC.

There are a few counts of this clone. This rearrangement joins TRBV11-3 to TRBJ2-7, with 9 bases fitting TRBD2. The CDR3 is 14 amino acids. V lost 3 bases and J lost 2; bases outside the gene matches: 2. Germline V gene lookup returns CDR1 SGHNT and CDR2 YENEEA. CDR3 sequence (DNA): TGTGCCAGCAGCTTGACTAGCGGCCCCTACGAGCAGTACTTC. Translating it yields CASSLTSGPYEQYF.